This TCR beta chain was identified in a study of blood T cell repertoires in COVID-19. At the level of the study: Some COVID-19 samples were acute and others convalescent; all came from the United States, Italy and Spain.

Some clones are missing from TCRdb's copy, which holds only in-frame ones; the method was immunoSEQ multiplex PCR. The sample includes roughly 260,000 clones, over 80% of them seen just once. The CDR3 consists of 13 residues. The V and J ends lost 6 bases and 6 bases, in that order; junction bases with no gene match: 6. Germline V gene sequence: CDR1 SQVTM, CDR2 ANQGSEA. The study recruited people aged about 18 to 90 years across around 24 US areas. Sequencing was performed on PBMCs or T cells enriched from blood (not recorded which). The chain combines TRBV29-1 with TRBJ2-1, with TRBD2 identical over 9 bases. The clonotype was recovered from a human donor in a cohort exposed to, infected with or recovered from COVID-19 (not recorded which). The donor label of this sample is uncertain. The CDR3 coding sequence is TGCAGCGTAGCGGGGGGCCGGGGCAATGAGCAGTTCTTC. It codes for CSVAGGRGNEQFF.